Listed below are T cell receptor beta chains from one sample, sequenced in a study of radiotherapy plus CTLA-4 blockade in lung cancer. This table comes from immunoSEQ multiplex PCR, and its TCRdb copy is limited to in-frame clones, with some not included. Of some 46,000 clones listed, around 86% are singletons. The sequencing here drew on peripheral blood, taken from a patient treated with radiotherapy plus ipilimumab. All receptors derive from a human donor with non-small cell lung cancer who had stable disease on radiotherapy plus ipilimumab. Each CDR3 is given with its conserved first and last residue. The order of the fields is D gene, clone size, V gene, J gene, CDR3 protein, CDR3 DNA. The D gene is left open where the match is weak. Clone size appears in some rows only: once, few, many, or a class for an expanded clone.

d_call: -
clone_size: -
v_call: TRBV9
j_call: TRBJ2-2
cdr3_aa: CASSVTPQVVGGELFF
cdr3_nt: TGTGCCAGCAGCGTAACCCCTCAGGTAGTCGGCGGGGAGCTGTTTTTT

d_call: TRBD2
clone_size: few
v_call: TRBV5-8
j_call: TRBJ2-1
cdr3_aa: CASSSGGTSASNEQFF
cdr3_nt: TGTGCCAGCAGCTCGGGCGGGACTAGCGCCTCCAATGAGCAGTTCTTC

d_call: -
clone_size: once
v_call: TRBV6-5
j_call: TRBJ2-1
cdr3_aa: CASSYGGSEQFF
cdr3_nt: TGTGCCAGCAGTTACGGGGGGAGTGAGCAGTTCTTC

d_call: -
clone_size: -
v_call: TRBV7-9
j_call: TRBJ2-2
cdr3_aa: CASSLSAGNTGELFF
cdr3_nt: TGTGCCAGCAGCTTATCGGCAGGGAACACCGGGGAGCTGTTTTTT

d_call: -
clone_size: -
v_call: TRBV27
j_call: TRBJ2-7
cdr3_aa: CASSKLQLSYEQYF
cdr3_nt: TGTGCCAGCAGTAAGTTACAGCTCTCCTACGAGCAGTACTTC

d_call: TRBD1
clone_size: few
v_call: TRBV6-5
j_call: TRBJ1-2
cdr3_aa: CASSQGDGYTF
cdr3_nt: TGTGCCAGCAGTCAGGGGGACGGCTACACCTTC

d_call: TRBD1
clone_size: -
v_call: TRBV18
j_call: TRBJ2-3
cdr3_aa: CASSHQGTGGADTQYF
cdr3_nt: TGTGCCAGCTCACACCAAGGGACAGGGGGCGCAGATACGCAGTATTTT

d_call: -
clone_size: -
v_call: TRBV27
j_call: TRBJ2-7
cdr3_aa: CASSLREGAPYEQYF
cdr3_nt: TGTGCCAGCAGTTTGAGGGAAGGTGCTCCCTACGAGCAGTACTTC

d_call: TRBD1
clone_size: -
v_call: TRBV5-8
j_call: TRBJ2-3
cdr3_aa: CASSLRDRRDTQYF
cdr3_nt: TGTGCCAGCAGCTTGAGGGACAGGAGAGATACGCAGTATTTT

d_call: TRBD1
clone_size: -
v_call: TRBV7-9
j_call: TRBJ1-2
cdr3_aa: CASSQTGMGGYTF
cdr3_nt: TGTGCCAGCAGCCAGACAGGGATGGGTGGCTACACCTTC

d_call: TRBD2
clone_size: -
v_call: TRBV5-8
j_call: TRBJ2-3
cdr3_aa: CASSLGLAGDADTQYF
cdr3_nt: TGTGCCAGCAGCTTGGGCCTAGCGGGAGACGCAGATACGCAGTATTTT

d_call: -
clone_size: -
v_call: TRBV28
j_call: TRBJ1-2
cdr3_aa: CASSFYGGGYGYTF
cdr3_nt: TGTGCCAGCAGTTTTTACGGCGGGGGTTATGGCTACACCTTC

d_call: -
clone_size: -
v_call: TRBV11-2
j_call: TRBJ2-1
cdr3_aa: CASSGGLSSYNEQFF
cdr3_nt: TGTGCCAGCAGCGGGGGCCTTAGCTCCTACAATGAGCAGTTCTTC

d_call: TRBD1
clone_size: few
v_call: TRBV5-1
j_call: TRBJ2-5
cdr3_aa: CASRGGTGFGETQYF
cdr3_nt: TGCGCCAGCAGGGGTGGGACAGGGTTCGGTGAGACCCAGTACTTC

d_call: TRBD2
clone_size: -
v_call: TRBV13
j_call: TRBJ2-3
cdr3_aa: CASSPSGRVPDTQYF
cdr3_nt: TGTGCCAGCAGCCCTAGCGGGAGGGTCCCAGATACGCAGTATTTT

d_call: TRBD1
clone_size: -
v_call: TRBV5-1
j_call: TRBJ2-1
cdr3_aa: CASSLGQGWLSYNEQFF
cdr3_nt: TGCGCCAGCAGCTTGGGACAGGGGTGGCTATCGTACAATGAGCAGTTCTTC

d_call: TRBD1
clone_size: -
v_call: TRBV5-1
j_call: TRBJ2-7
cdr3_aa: CASSLDTGGFNEQYF
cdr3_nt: TGCGCCAGCAGCTTGGATACAGGGGGGTTCAACGAGCAGTACTTC

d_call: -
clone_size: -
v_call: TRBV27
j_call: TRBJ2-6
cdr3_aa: CASSTTRVPGANVLTF
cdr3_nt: TGTGCCAGCAGTACCACCCGGGTACCCGGGGCCAACGTCCTGACTTTC

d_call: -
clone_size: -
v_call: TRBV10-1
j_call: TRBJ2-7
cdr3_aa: CAGSRCDAPYF
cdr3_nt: TGCGCCGGCTCGAGGTGCGATGCCCCTTACTTC

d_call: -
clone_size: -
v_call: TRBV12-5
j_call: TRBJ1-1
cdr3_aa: CASGFPKRGFIMNTEAFF
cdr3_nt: TGTGCTAGTGGTTTCCCAAAACGGGGATTTATTATGAACACTGAAGCTTTCTTT

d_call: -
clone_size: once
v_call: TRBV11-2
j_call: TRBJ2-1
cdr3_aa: CASSLDNSPQEQFF
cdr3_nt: TGTGCCAGCAGCTTAGATAACTCCCCTCAAGAGCAGTTCTTC

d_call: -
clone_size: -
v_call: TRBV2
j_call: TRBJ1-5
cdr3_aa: CASGEGGNQPQHF
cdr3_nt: TGTGCCAGCGGGGAGGGCGGCAATCAGCCCCAGCATTTT

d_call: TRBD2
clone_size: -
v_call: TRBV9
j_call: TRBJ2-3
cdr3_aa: CASSVATASGRDGKSTDTQYF
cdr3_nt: TGTGCCAGCAGCGTAGCTACGGCTAGCGGGAGAGACGGGAAAAGCACAGATACGCAGTATTTT

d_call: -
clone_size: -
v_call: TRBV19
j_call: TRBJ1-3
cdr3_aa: CASSMGGNTIYF
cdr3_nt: TGTGCCAGTAGTATGGGCGGAAACACCATATATTTT

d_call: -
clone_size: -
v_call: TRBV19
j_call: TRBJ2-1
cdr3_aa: CASSASLAYNEQFF
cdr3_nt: TGTGCCAGTAGTGCGAGTCTAGCCTACAATGAGCAGTTCTTC

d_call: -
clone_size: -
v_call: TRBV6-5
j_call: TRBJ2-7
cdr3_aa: CASSYSWGLYEQYF
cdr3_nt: TGTGCCAGCAGTTACTCGTGGGGCCTATACGAGCAGTACTTC

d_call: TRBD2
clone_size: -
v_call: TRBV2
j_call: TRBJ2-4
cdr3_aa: CANSGTSGRSKNIQYF
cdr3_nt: TGTGCCAACAGTGGGACTAGCGGGAGGTCCAAAAACATTCAGTACTTC

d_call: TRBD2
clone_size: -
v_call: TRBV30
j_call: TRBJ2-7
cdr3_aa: CAWRAGLAGTYEQYF
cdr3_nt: TGTGCCTGGAGAGCCGGACTAGCGGGAACCTACGAGCAGTACTTC

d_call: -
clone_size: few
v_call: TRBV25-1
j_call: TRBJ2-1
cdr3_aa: CASSTPGLSYNEQFF
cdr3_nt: TGTGCCAGCAGCACCCCGGGACTCTCATACAATGAGCAGTTCTTC

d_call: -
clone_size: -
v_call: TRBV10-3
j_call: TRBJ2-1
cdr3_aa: CAISENPGNEQFF
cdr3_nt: TGTGCCATCAGTGAGAACCCGGGCAATGAGCAGTTCTTC

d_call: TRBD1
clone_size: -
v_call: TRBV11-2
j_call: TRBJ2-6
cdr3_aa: CASSLYPGQLSGANVLTF
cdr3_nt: TGTGCCAGCAGCTTATATCCGGGACAGCTCTCTGGGGCCAACGTCCTGACTTTC

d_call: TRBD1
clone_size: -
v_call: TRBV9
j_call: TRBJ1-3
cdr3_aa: CASSVTGFNIGNTIYF
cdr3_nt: TGTGCCAGCAGCGTGACAGGGTTTAATATTGGAAACACCATATATTTT

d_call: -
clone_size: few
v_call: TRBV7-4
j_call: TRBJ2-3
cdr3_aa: CASSSRVARAETSTDTQYF
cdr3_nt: TGTGCCAGCAGCTCCCGAGTAGCCCGAGCGGAAACTAGCACAGATACGCAGTATTTT

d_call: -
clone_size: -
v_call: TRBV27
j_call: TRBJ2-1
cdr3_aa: CASSVVHSYNEQFF
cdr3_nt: TGTGCCAGCAGTGTTGTCCATTCCTACAATGAGCAGTTCTTC

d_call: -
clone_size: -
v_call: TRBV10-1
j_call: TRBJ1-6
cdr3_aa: CATGTGDSPLHF
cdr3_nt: TGCGCCACCGGGACGGGAGATTCACCCCTCCACTTT

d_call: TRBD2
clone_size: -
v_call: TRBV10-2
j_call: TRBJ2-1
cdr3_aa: CASSEPFSGSDSYNEQFF
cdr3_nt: TGCGCCAGCAGTGAGCCGTTTAGCGGGTCCGACTCCTACAATGAGCAGTTCTTC

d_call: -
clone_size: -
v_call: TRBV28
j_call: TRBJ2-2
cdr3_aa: CASSLPSGELFF
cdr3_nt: TGTGCCAGCAGTCTCCCTAGCGGGGAGCTGTTTTTT

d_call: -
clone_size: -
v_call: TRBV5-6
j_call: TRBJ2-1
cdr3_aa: CASLNGPEQFF
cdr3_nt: TGTGCCAGCTTGAATGGGCCCGAGCAGTTCTTC

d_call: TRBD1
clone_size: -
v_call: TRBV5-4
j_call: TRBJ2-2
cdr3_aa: CASSWGTGDTGELFF
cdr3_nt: TGTGCCAGCAGCTGGGGGACAGGGGACACCGGGGAGCTGTTTTTT

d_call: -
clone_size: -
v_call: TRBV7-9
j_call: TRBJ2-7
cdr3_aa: CASSWTVVAEQYF
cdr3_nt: TGTGCCAGCAGCTGGACTGTGGTTGCCGAGCAGTACTTC

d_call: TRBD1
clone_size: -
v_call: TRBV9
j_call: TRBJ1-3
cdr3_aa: CASSEGQGGNTIYF
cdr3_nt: TGTGCCAGCAGCGAGGGACAGGGTGGAAACACCATATATTTT

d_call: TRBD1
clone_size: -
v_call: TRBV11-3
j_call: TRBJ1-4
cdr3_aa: CASSLRDRKCNVWLFF
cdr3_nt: TGTGCCAGCAGCTTACGGGACAGGAAATGCAATGTATGGCTGTTTTTT

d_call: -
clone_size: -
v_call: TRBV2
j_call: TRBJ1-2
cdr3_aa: CASTTQGWDGYTF
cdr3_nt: TGTGCCAGCACCACACAGGGTTGGGATGGCTACACCTTC

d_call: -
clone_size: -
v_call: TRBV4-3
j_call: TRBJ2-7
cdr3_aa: CASSQDTGLAGNEQYF
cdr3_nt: TGCGCCAGCAGCCAAGATACGGGTTTGGCGGGAAACGAGCAGTACTTC

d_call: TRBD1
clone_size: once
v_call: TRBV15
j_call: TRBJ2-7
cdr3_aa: CATSFGTGASYEQYF
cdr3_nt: TGTGCCACCAGCTTCGGGACAGGAGCTTCCTACGAGCAGTACTTC

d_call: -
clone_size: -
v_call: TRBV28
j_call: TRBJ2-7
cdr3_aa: CASSLYGGRNEQYF
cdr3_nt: TGTGCCAGCAGTTTGTACGGGGGAAGGAACGAGCAGTACTTC

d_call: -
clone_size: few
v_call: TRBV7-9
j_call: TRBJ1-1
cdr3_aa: CASSPTGDAAFF
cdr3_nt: TGTGCCAGCAGTCCTACGGGGGACGCAGCTTTCTTT

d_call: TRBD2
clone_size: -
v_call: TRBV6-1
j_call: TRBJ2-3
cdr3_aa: CASSGSGGNTDTQYF
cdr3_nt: TGTGCCAGCAGTGGTAGCGGGGGCAACACAGATACGCAGTATTTT

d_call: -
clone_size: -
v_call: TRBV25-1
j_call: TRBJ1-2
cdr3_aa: CATAGGHGYTF
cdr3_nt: TGTGCCACCGCCGGGGGGCATGGCTACACCTTC